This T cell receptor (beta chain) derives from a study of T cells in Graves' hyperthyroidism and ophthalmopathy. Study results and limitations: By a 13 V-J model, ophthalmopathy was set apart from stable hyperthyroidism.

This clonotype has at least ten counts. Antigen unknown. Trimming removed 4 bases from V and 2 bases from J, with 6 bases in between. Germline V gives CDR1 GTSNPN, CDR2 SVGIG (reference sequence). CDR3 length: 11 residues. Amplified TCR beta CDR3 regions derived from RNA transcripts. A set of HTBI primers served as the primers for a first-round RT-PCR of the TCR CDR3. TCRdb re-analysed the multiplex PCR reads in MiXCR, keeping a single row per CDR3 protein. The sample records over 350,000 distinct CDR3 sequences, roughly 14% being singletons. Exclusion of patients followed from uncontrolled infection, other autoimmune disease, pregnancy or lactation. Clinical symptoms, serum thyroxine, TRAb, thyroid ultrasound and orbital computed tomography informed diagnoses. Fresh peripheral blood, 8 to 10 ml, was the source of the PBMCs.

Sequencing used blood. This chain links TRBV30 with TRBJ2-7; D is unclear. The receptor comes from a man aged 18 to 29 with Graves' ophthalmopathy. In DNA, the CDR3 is TGTGCCTGGACTGGCCCCTACGAGCAGTACTTC. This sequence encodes CAWTGPYEQYF.